One and the same sample provided the 24 T cell receptor beta chains below, sequenced in a study of T cell responses to AZD1222 COVID-19 vaccine (dated by TCRdb to the early 2020s). The time point tag for this specimen amounts to: about 28 days (+/-7) after the second vaccine dose. The method was the immunoSEQ multiplex PCR assay. This immuneACCESS table, as held by TCRdb, lists in-frame sequences with V and J called but not all clones. Of the missing ones, under half trace to an unresolved V gene in checked studies; the others have no known cause. Recorded for this sample are 85,000 or so clones; 85% to 95% of them occurred a single time. The top ten constitute around 10% of the sample. The source was peripheral blood, collected 28 days after the second AZD1222 dose. The receptor set was obtained from an adult who received the AZD1222 COVID-19 vaccine.

The chain links TRBV19 to TRBJ1-1; possibly TRBD1 for D (5 bases). The CDR3 length is 14 residues. Looked up from germline, CDR1 is LNHDA and CDR2 is SQIVND (reference sequence). Trimming stripped 2 bases from V and 1 base from J, with 8 bases between. The CDR3 coding sequence is TGTGCCAGTAGTATACAGGGTGGGAACACTGAAGCTTTCTTT. Amino acids: CASSIQGGNTEAFF.

The count of this clone is one. As DNA, the CDR3 is TGTGCCAGCAGCGTAGCTAGCGGGAGGCAGAATGAGCAGTTCTTC. It codes for CASSVASGRQNEQFF. The J gene is TRBJ2-1, the V gene TRBV9; 11 nucleotides align to TRBD2. This CDR3 region has 15 residues. CDR1 and CDR2 (germline): SGDLS, YYNGEE. Losses at the gene ends were 0 bases for V and 7 bases for J; bases not matched to a gene: 3.

The V and J genes are TRBV19 and TRBJ1-5; 8 bases are a match to TRBD1. Germline-derived CDR1 and CDR2 are LNHDA and SQIVND (reference sequence). The CDR3 is made up of 16 amino acids. V dropped 7 bases and J dropped 1; count of bases not matched to a gene: 9. DNA of the CDR3: TGTGCCAGTACAACGCCTCGGACAGGGAGCAATCAGCCCCAGCATTTT. Translated, it gives CASTTPRTGSNQPQHF.

This clone has only one observation. The rearrangement joins TRBV27 to TRBJ2-7; maybe TRBD1 (6 bases). Trimming stripped 6 bases from V and 4 bases from J, with 16 bases between. This CDR3 has 14 amino acids. Germline CDR1 reads MNHEY; CDR2 reads SMNVEV (reference sequence). The DNA of the CDR3 is TGTGCCAGCAGCCCCGGGACATTGTTATACGAGCAGTACTTC. Amino acids: CASSPGTLLYEQYF.

The V call is TRBV19, the J call TRBJ1-2; 8 nucleotides align to TRBD1. J gave up 10 bases and V 10 bases, and 17 bases lay outside the gene matches. The CDR3 extends over 14 amino acids. Germline values: CDR1 LNHDA, CDR2 SQIVND (reference sequence). CDR3 in amino acids: CATRDRRQAEDYTF. The CDR3 DNA reads TGTGCCACCCGGGACAGGCGACAAGCGGAGGACTACACCTTC.

This chain connects TRBV2 to TRBJ1-6, with a possible D match to TRBD1 (6 bases). This CDR3 spans 13 amino acids. CDR1 and CDR2 from the germline V gene are SNHLY and FYNNEI. V was cut by 4 bases and J by 10 bases, with 11 bases left in between. The CDR3 DNA sequence: TGTGCCAGCAGTGGGGAGGGGGAGTCACCCCTCCACTTT. It is translated as CASSGEGESPLHF.

The gene calls are TRBV24-1 and TRBJ2-7; a weak D match, TRBD2 (5 bases). Trimming pared 4 bases from V and 2 bases from J, leaving 11 bases between. The CDR3 contains 14 residues. Germline V gene sequence: CDR1 KGHDR, CDR2 SFDVKD. The CDR3 sequence: CATSDHSGPYEQYF. The CDR3 region has the DNA TGTGCCACCAGTGACCACAGCGGACCCTACGAGCAGTACTTC.

The V call is TRBV24-1, the J call TRBJ2-1; 10 nucleotides line up with TRBD2. The CDR3 has 13 amino acids. CDR1 is KGHDR, CDR2 SFDVKD, per germline. Germline trimming cut 4 bases from V and 15 bases from J; bases unmatched to any gene: 8. The CDR3 sequence: CATSEGTSDRTFF. CDR3 bases: TGTGCCACCAGTGAAGGGACTAGCGACCGGACGTTCTTC.

The CDR3 loop reads CASSIPGRWDEQFF. The CDR3 DNA is TGTGCCAGCAGTATCCCGGGACGCTGGGATGAGCAGTTCTTC. This chain joins TRBV25-1 and TRBJ2-1, with D tentatively TRBD1 or TRBD2 (5 bases each). CDR1 and CDR2 (germline): MGHDK, SYGVNS. CDR3 size: 14 residues. V was trimmed by 5 bases and J by 8 bases, leaving 16 bases between them.

The chain combines TRBV5-5 with TRBJ1-1; D is undetermined. V shed 1 base and J shed 1 base, with 5 bases lying between them. CDR1 is SGHKS and CDR2 is YYEKEE in the germline V gene (reference sequence). This CDR3 spans 13 amino acids. CDR3 sequence (DNA): TGTGCCAGCAGCTTGTATCCGAACACTGAAGCTTTCTTT. It encodes CASSLYPNTEAFF.

The V gene is TRBV5-1, the J gene TRBJ2-5; TRBD2 matches at 10 bases. The CDR3 consists of 16 residues. Germline CDR1 reads SGHRS; CDR2 reads YFSETQ. V was clipped by 0 bases and J by 4 bases; unmatched bases: 6. In nucleotides, the CDR3 is TGCGCCAGCAGCTTGGGCCTAGCGGGAGATGGAGAGACCCAGTACTTC. Its protein product is CASSLGLAGDGETQYF.

V is TRBV7-9 and J is TRBJ1-1, with TRBD1 matching over 7 bases. CDR1 is SEHNR and CDR2 is FQNEAQ in the germline V gene (reference sequence). J lost 9 bases, V lost 0 bases, and 4 bases had no gene match. CDR3 size: 13 residues. CDR3 protein: CASSLAGTVQAFF. The CDR3 bases are TGTGCCAGCAGCTTAGCTGGGACAGTCCAAGCTTTCTTT.

The chain combines TRBV28 with TRBJ2-7; D is undetermined. Germline V gives CDR1 MDHEN, CDR2 SYDVKM. This CDR3 is 13 amino acids long. Trimming shortened V by 6 bases and J by 0 bases, and 9 bases separated the two germline ends. The CDR3 protein is CASRPYTSYEQYF. For the CDR3, the DNA is TGTGCCAGCAGGCCGTATACCTCCTACGAGCAGTACTTC. The whole variable domain, remainder taken from reference TRBV28 and TRBJ2-7, is DVKVTQSSRYLVKRTGEKVFLECVQDMDHENMFWYRQDPGLGLRLIYFSYDVKMKEKGDIPEGYSVSREKKERFSLILESASTNQTSMYLCASRPYTSYEQYFGPGTRLTVT.

The rearrangement links TRBV12-3 or TRBV12-4 to TRBJ2-1; D gene uncertain. This CDR3 region has 13 residues. Trimming took 6 bases from V and 1 from J, leaving 7 bases between them. The CDR3 DNA is TGTGCCAGCAGCTTCCTTTCCTACAATGAGCAGTTCTTC. Amino acid sequence: CASSFLSYNEQFF.

The genes are TRBV3-1 (or the pseudogene TRBV3-2) and TRBJ1-4; TRBD1 matches at 8 bases. This CDR3 is 14 amino acids long. Germline loops: CDR1 LGHDT, CDR2 YNNKEL (reference sequence). J lost 7 bases, V lost 3 bases, and 4 bases had no gene match. The CDR3 region has the DNA TGTGCCAGCAGCCATAGGACAGGGTTTGAAAAACTGTTTTTT. This sequence encodes CASSHRTGFEKLFF.

This chain joins TRBV6-1 and TRBJ1-5; possibly TRBD1 for D (5 bases). Per germline, CDR1 MNHNS and CDR2 SASEGT. This CDR3 is built from 17 residues. With 0 bases removed from V and 4 bases from J, the gap between germline ends came to 16 bases. DNA of the CDR3: TGTGCCAGCAGTGAAGCATGGGGGGACCCTCGAAATCAGCCCCAGCATTTT. This gives the protein CASSEAWGDPRNQPQHF.

The CDR3, as DNA: TGTGCCAGCACGGTTACAGGGGAGTATGGCTACACCTTC. Translation: CASTVTGEYGYTF. The chain combines TRBV2 with TRBJ1-2, with TRBD1 identical over 7 bases. Germline V CDR1 and CDR2: SNHLY, FYNNEI. The CDR3 is made up of 13 amino acids. With V trimmed by 7 bases and J by 5 bases, 7 bases remained unmatched.

This chain joins TRBV5-4 and TRBJ1-4; D not certain. Between the trimmed V and J ends, which lost 1 base and 1 base, there was a span of 8 bases. The CDR3 has 15 residues. CDR1 is SGHNT, CDR2 YYREEE, per germline (reference sequence). CDR3 nucleotide sequence: TGTGCCAGCAGCTTGTTCGGGCGAACTAATGAAAAACTGTTTTTT. It is translated as CASSLFGRTNEKLFF.

This rearrangement joins TRBV18 to TRBJ1-1, with 7 bases matching TRBD1. CDR1 is KGHSH and CDR2 is LQKENI in the germline V gene. CDR3 length: 15 residues. V dropped 4 bases and J dropped 5; count of bases not matched to a gene: 10. The CDR3 loop reads CASSLNRQGRTEAFF. The CDR3 DNA reads as TGTGCCAGCTCACTCAACCGACAGGGTCGGACTGAAGCTTTCTTT.

The genes are TRBV5-1 and TRBJ1-6; 9 positions match TRBD1. V lost 3 bases to trimming and J lost 7 bases; unmatched junction nucleotides: 8. The length of the CDR3 is 16 residues. Germline CDR1 SGHRS, CDR2 YFSETQ. Here the CDR3 reads CASSSGDRAQNSPLHF. The CDR3 DNA is TGCGCCAGCAGCTCCGGGGACAGGGCTCAAAATTCACCCCTCCACTTT.

The chain has TRBV28 and TRBJ1-5; 8 bases line up with TRBD1. Germline CDR1 is MDHEN and CDR2 is SYDVKM. V was clipped by 6 bases and J by 2 bases; unmatched bases: 6. This CDR3 is 15 amino acids long. This CDR3 reads CASSTGGAGNQPQHF. In nucleotides, the CDR3 is TGTGCCAGCAGCACAGGGGGAGCGGGCAATCAGCCCCAGCATTTT. The full variable domain, in which reference TRBV28 and TRBJ1-5 provide the parts outside the CDR3, is DVKVTQSSRYLVKRTGEKVFLECVQDMDHENMFWYRQDPGLGLRLIYFSYDVKMKEKGDIPEGYSVSREKKERFSLILESASTNQTSMYLCASSTGGAGNQPQHFGDGTRLSIL.

The chain combines TRBV5-1 with TRBJ1-6; the D gene is possibly TRBD1 (5 bases). The CDR3 sequence is 14 residues long. Germline loops: CDR1 SGHRS, CDR2 YFSETQ. The germline V and J ends were trimmed by 6 bases and 7 bases, with 14 bases remaining between them. The CDR3 is CASTRDGLNSPLHF. The CDR3 coding sequence is TGCGCCAGCACTAGGGACGGACTAAATTCACCCCTCCACTTT.

The gene calls are TRBV6-5 and TRBJ1-3; D unresolved. V gave up 8 bases and J gave up 6 bases, with 17 bases separating them. Germline V gene sequence: CDR1 MNHEY, CDR2 SVGAGI. The CDR3 is made up of 14 amino acids. The CDR3 DNA reads TGTGCCAGCGTAAGGGCAACGGCTGTAAACACCATATATTTT. It yields the protein CASVRATAVNTIYF.

This clone was counted a single time. This chain joins TRBV11-3 and TRBJ2-1, with D possibly being TRBD2 (5 bases). CDR1 is SGHNT and CDR2 is YENEEA in the germline V gene. V gave up 2 bases and J gave up 6 bases, with 14 bases separating them. The CDR3 has 15 residues. As DNA, the CDR3 is TGTGCCAGCAGCTTACTATCTTCGGGATCCAATGAGCAGTTCTTC. Protein product: CASSLLSSGSNEQFF.